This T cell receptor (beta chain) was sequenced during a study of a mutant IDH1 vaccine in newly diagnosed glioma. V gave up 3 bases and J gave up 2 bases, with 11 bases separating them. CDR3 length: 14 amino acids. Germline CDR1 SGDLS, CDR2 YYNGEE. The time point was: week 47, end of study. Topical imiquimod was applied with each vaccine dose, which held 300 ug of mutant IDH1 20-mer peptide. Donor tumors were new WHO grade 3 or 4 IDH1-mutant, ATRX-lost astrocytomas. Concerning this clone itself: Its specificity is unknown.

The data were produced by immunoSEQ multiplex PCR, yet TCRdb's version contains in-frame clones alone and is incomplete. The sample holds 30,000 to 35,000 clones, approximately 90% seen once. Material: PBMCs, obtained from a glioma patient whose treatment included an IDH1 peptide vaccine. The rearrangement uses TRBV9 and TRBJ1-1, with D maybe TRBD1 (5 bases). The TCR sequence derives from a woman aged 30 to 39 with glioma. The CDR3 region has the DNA TGTGCCAGCAGCGCCCGGGACGCCAACACTGAAGCTTTCTTT. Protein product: CASSARDANTEAFF.